This T cell receptor beta chain was profiled in a study of control samples from healthy donors and cancer patients. The CDR3 is 15 amino acids. J lost 2 bases, V lost 8 bases, and 10 bases had no gene match. CDR1 and CDR2 from the germline V gene are MNHEY and SVGAGI. The method was immunoSEQ multiplex PCR; TCRdb's version includes in-frame clones alone and lacks a portion of them. The sample consists of approximately 150,000 clones, approximately 94% of them appearing once. The sequence derives from a man aged 55 to 70 with colorectal cancer. Sequenced material: PBMCs. This rearrangement joins TRBV6-5 to TRBJ2-5; TRBD2 matches 8 bases. CDR3: CASARFSGIQETQYF. CDR3 nucleotides: TGTGCCAGCGCCCGGTTTAGCGGGATACAAGAGACCCAGTACTTC.